A selection of T cell receptor beta chains follows, all from one sample in a study of blood T cell repertoires in COVID-19. Assay: immunoSEQ multiplex PCR; the TCRdb copy retains only in-frame clones and omits some. The sample has around 400,000 clones; roughly 84% are singletons. Material: PBMCs or T cells enriched from blood (not recorded which). The origin of the receptors is a woman between 18 and 29 years old who had been exposed to COVID-19. Each CDR3 is given with its conserved first and last residue. Fields, in order: J gene, clone size, V gene, CDR3 protein. Clone size is not always given. Where it is, it says once, few, many or a class for expanded clones.

TRBJ1-3 | NA | TRBV14 | CASSTHLAGHTIYF
TRBJ1-4 | NA | TRBV5-1 | CASSLSLSEKLFF
TRBJ1-6 | NA | TRBV18 | CASSPREGEGSPLHF
TRBJ2-7 | NA | TRBV5-8 | CASSWILQGKQYF
TRBJ1-1 | NA | TRBV19 | CASSIPGTVTEAFF
TRBJ1-6 | once | TRBV7-9 | CASSLDSNSPLHF
TRBJ2-1 | NA | TRBV27 | CASSLSEYNEQFF
TRBJ1-4 | NA | TRBV5-1 | CASSLRGTGGEKLFF
TRBJ2-7 | NA | TRBV9 | CASSVAPILAGGPLDYEQYF
TRBJ1-4 | NA | TRBV28 | CASKDFRTGGNEKLFF
TRBJ2-1 | NA | TRBV5-4 | CASSYGTSGSRWEFF
TRBJ2-1 | NA | TRBV4-1 | CASSQEFTSGGVGEQFF
TRBJ1-5 | NA | TRBV5-3 | CARSSPRQGVHQPQHF
TRBJ2-7 | few | TRBV11-3 | CASSLDLQGEQYF
TRBJ2-7 | NA | TRBV9 | CASSPLSGRAYEQYF
TRBJ2-7 | NA | TRBV3-1/TRBV3-2 | CASSPTGLAGPYEQYF
TRBJ2-3 | once | TRBV5-8 | CASSSRAGLSGRYF
TRBJ2-2 | NA | TRBV11-1 | CASSPRYHPEAGELFF
TRBJ1-1 | NA | TRBV28 | CASTGQPNTEAFF
TRBJ1-5 | NA | TRBV29-1 | CSVGTGGNQPQHF
TRBJ1-2 | NA | TRBV4-2 | CASSQSGAAGYTF
TRBJ1-1 | NA | TRBV11-2 | CASSWTGTGYTEAFF
TRBJ2-3 | NA | TRBV24-1 | CATSDLWTSGAPSTDTQYF